One T cell receptor beta chain is described in this entry. Its antigen is not known. This sample was included in a study of PD-1 blockade in classical Hodgkin lymphoma. Regarding the study as a whole: CD4+ but not CD8+ TCR diversity rose significantly by C4D1. Excluded were patients who started nivolumab under 1 year after ASCT, a group that had lower diversity. Newly diagnosed patients reportedly had lower baseline TCR diversity than healthy donors.

The CDR3 spans 15 residues. The germline CDR1 and CDR2 sequences are MGHRA and YSYEKL. V was cut by 0 bases and J by 4 bases, with 13 bases left in between. The protocol was immunoSEQ multiplex PCR, while the TCRdb copy is restricted to in-frame clones and leaves out a portion. Here the sample spans 100,000 to 120,000 clones, roughly 90% being singletons. Time point denoted: cycle 4 day 1 (C4D1), after 6 weeks of nivolumab. Every single patient, without exception, relapsed after autologous stem cell transplantation, and brentuximab vedotin exposure varied. Sequenced here: peripheral blood mononuclear cells (PBMCs), sampled before the fourth cycle of nivolumab. The chain employs TRBV4-1 and TRBJ2-7, with D possibly matching TRBD1 (6 bases). The receptor comes from a human donor with classical Hodgkin lymphoma. The CDR3 region is CASSQDDYRAYEQYF. As DNA, the CDR3 is TGCGCCAGCAGCCAAGATGATTACAGGGCTTACGAGCAGTACTTC.